One and the same sample provided the 2 T cell receptor beta chains below, sequenced in a study of shared clonotypes between healthy human individuals. The repertoire was sequenced with immunoSEQ multiplex PCR; TCRdb's copy has only in-frame clones and lacks some. The data hold about 2 million clones, with around 95% observed a single time. Sequences were obtained from naive CD4+ T cells sorted from blood. Subset specified: CD45RA+ positively selected. The receptors originated from a man younger than 35 in good health.

The chain combines TRBV6-5 with TRBJ2-5, with 8 bases lining up with TRBD1. The CDR3 covers 15 residues. Trimming at V came to 8 bases and at J to 5 bases, leaving 13 bases not matched to a gene. Germline V gene data show CDR1 as MNHEY and CDR2 as SVGAGI. CDR3 amino acids: CASQTPGTGRETQYF. CDR3 DNA: TGTGCCAGCCAAACCCCCGGGACAGGAAGGGAGACCCAGTACTTC.

This sequence joins TRBV12-5 and TRBJ2-3, with 8 bases that match TRBD1. J gave up 5 bases and V 3 bases, and 7 bases lay outside the gene matches. There are 15 residues in the CDR3. The germline CDR1 and CDR2 sequences are LGHNT and FRNRAP. The CDR3 here is CASGLETGAGDTQYF. CDR3 sequence (DNA): TGTGCTAGTGGTTTAGAGACAGGGGCGGGAGATACGCAGTATTTT.